These 30 T cell receptor beta chains were sequenced from one sample in a study of CD8 T cells in ankylosing spondylitis. TCRdb re-called the 5' RACE reads with MiXCR, one entry per CDR3 protein. The sample carries about 280,000 distinct CDR3 sequences, 20% recorded once. The material sequenced was blood, either unsorted or a sorted T cell fraction (not recorded which). The receptors come from a male donor with ankylosing spondylitis or in good health (not recorded which).

This clonotype was detected only a few times. The chain is built from TRBV4-2 and TRBJ2-5; 13 nucleotides agree with TRBD2. Germline lookup yields CDR1 LGHNA and CDR2 YNFKEQ. The CDR3 sequence is 16 residues long. The V gene end was trimmed by 5 bases and the J gene end by 2 bases; junction bases not matched to a gene: 5. The CDR3 bases are TGTGCCAGCAGCAAGGGACTAGCGGGGACTCAAGAGACCCAGTACTTC. This encodes CASSKGLAGTQETQYF.

The rearrangement uses TRBV5-1 and TRBJ2-3; the D is unclear. V lost 7 bases, J lost 4 bases, and 19 bases lay in between. CDR1 is SGHRS, CDR2 YFSETQ, per germline. This CDR3 region has 15 residues. The CDR3 DNA follows: TGCGCCAGCTATGCGGAGCGATCGGGCCCAGATACGCAGTATTTT. Its protein product is CASYAERSGPDTQYF.

This chain joins TRBV18 and TRBJ1-5; D gene ambiguous. The CDR3 covers 15 residues. Germline V gene lookup returns CDR1 KGHSH and CDR2 LQKENI. The V gene lost 4 bases and the J gene lost 3 bases, with 13 bases spanning the gap. The CDR3: CASSRSQLDNQPQHF. The CDR3 DNA is TGTGCCAGCTCACGGAGTCAGCTGGACAATCAGCCCCAGCATTTT.

This clonotype was counted between two and nine times. Relative to the germline gene, one junction end is altered; a read error may explain this. V and J are TRBV6-1 and TRBJ2-5; D gene unclear. CDR1 is MNHNS and CDR2 is SASEGT in the germline V gene. The CDR3 covers 13 residues. The CDR3 DNA reads as TGTGCCAGCAGTGAAGGAGGAGCCCCCGATCCCGATTTC. Amino acid sequence: CASSEGGAPDPDF.

This clonotype was seen many times. The V call is TRBV4-1, the J call TRBJ1-4; D gene unclear. The V end lost 4 bases, the J end lost 4 bases, and 7 bases lay between the germline ends. Germline values: CDR1 MGHRA, CDR2 YSYEKL. This CDR3 has 13 residues. CDR3 DNA: TGCGCCAGCAGCCTGGTTCTTAATGAAAAACTGTTTTTT. Encoded protein: CASSLVLNEKLFF.

This clonotype appeared a few times. This CDR3 is CASGSTRPSSYNEQFF. CDR3 DNA sequence: TGTGCCAGCGGGTCAACTAGGCCGAGCTCCTACAATGAGCAGTTCTTC. This chain connects TRBV27 to TRBJ2-1; maybe TRBD2 (5 bases). The germline gives CDR1 MNHEY, CDR2 SMNVEV (reference sequence). Trimming stripped 8 bases from V and 0 bases from J, with 17 bases between. The CDR3 is 16 amino acids.

This clonotype has more than one count but fewer than ten. This chain connects TRBV6-5 to TRBJ2-2; TRBD1 agrees at 9 bases. V lost 3 bases, J lost 1 base, and 9 bases stayed unmatched. Germline values: CDR1 MNHEY, CDR2 SVGAGI. The CDR3 consists of 18 residues. Here the CDR3 reads CASSYTYTGGQNTGELFF. For the CDR3, the DNA is TGTGCCAGCAGTTATACCTATACAGGGGGCCAGAACACCGGGGAGCTGTTTTTT.

This clonotype showed up just once. The chain recombines TRBV27 with TRBJ2-1; TRBD2 matches at 9 bases. The germline CDR1 and CDR2 sequences are MNHEY and SMNVEV (reference sequence). The CDR3 is 17 amino acids. The junction had 15 bases not matched to a gene; V was cut back by 4 bases and J by 8 bases. The DNA for the CDR3 is TGTGCCAGCAGTTCGCAACGTAGCGGGAGATCCGGCCATGAGCAGTTCTTC. Its translation is CASSSQRSGRSGHEQFF.

At least ten counts were recorded for this clonotype. This chain's CDR3 is CAISGSNLQVDV. In DNA, the CDR3 is TGTGCCATCAGTGGATCTAACCTCCAGGTAGACGTC. The chain carries TRBV10-3 and TRBJ2-7; D not certain. This CDR3 contains 12 residues. Looked up from germline, CDR1 is ENHRY and CDR2 is SYGVKD.

This clonotype was counted only a few times. The V call is TRBV6-1, the J call TRBJ1-2, with 8 bases fitting TRBD1. The junction had 7 bases not matched to a gene; V was cut back by 6 bases and J by 4 bases. The CDR3 runs 14 residues. CDR1 and CDR2 from the germline V gene are MNHNS and SASEGT. This CDR3 reads CASRLQGAGYGYTF. The CDR3 DNA is TGTGCCAGCAGACTTCAGGGGGCTGGCTATGGCTACACCTTC.

This clonotype occurred many times. This chain joins TRBV29-1 and TRBJ2-5; weak D call: TRBD2 (5 bases). This CDR3 has 12 amino acids. The V gene's germline CDR1 is SQVTM and CDR2 ANQGSEA. Trimming took 5 bases from V and 5 from J, leaving 12 bases between them. For the CDR3, the DNA is TGCAGCGTTACCAGGACGGGGGAGACCCAGTACTTC. It yields the protein CSVTRTGETQYF.

In this sample, this clonotype turned up a few times. This chain joins TRBV28 and TRBJ1-2; no reliable D call. The germline V gene has CDR1 MDHEN and CDR2 SYDVKM. The CDR3 is made up of 13 amino acids. Trimming left V 5 bases short and J 5 bases short, with 12 bases between. DNA for the CDR3: TGTGCCAGCAGTACGGATGCTTTTTATGGCTACACCTTC. Translating it yields CASSTDAFYGYTF.

The J gene is TRBJ1-2, the V gene TRBV5-1; D gene uncertain. The V gene's germline CDR1 is SGHRS and CDR2 YFSETQ. This CDR3 spans 13 amino acids. Trimming stripped 0 bases from V and 5 bases from J, with 8 bases between. In nucleotides, the CDR3 is TGCGCCAGCAGCTTGGTCAGGCGGTATGGCTACACCTTC. It is translated as CASSLVRRYGYTF.

The genes are TRBV5-1 and TRBJ2-3; a weak D match, TRBD2 (5 bases). V gave up 0 bases and J gave up 4 bases, with 12 bases separating them. The CDR3 totals 15 residues. Germline loops: CDR1 SGHRS, CDR2 YFSETQ. The CDR3 protein is CASSLVSGKADTQYF. The CDR3 DNA sequence: TGCGCCAGCAGCTTGGTCAGCGGAAAGGCAGATACGCAGTATTTT.

This chain's CDR3 is CAISGAGVGTEAFF. The CDR3 DNA is TGTGCCATCAGTGGCGCAGGCGTGGGGACTGAAGCTTTCTTT. This sequence joins TRBV10-3 and TRBJ1-1; D is ambiguous. The germline V gene has CDR1 ENHRY and CDR2 SYGVKD. Between the trimmed V and J ends, which lost 4 bases and 5 bases, there was a span of 14 bases. The CDR3 is 14 residues long.

This clonotype was detected ten times or more. V is TRBV12-3 or TRBV12-4 and J is TRBJ2-3; D tentatively fits TRBD1 or TRBD2 (6 bases each). Trimming left V 7 bases short and J 0 bases short, with 11 bases between. The CDR3 covers 14 residues. The CDR3 DNA sequence: TGTGCCAGCACAACAGGGACTAGCACAGATACGCAGTATTTT. Translating it yields CASTTGTSTDTQYF.

This chain joins TRBV10-3 and TRBJ1-1, with TRBD1 identical over 9 bases. Germline V gene lookup returns CDR1 ENHRY and CDR2 SYGVKD. V shed 4 bases and J 4 bases; nucleotides not matched to a gene: 1. The CDR3 has 13 amino acids. CDR3 loop: CAISGQGGTEAFF. For the CDR3, the DNA is TGTGCCATCAGTGGACAGGGGGGCACTGAAGCTTTCTTT.

This clonotype was detected only a few times. This chain links TRBV20-1 with TRBJ1-1; D call uncertain. Trimming took 7 bases from V and 0 from J, leaving 12 bases between them. This CDR3 is 13 amino acids long. Germline loops: CDR1 DFQATT, CDR2 SNEGSKA (reference sequence). The CDR3 DNA reads as TGCAGTGTAAGTCGTCCTCTGAACACTGAAGCTTTCTTT. Translating it yields CSVSRPLNTEAFF.

For this clonotype: One base away lies a much larger clone, so this may be a sequencing read error. The V gene is TRBV27, the J gene TRBJ1-6, with a weak D call TRBD1 (6 bases). The CDR3 runs 15 residues. V gave up 8 bases and J gave up 9 bases, with 20 bases separating them. Germline-derived CDR1 and CDR2 are MNHEY and SMNVEV (reference sequence). Written as DNA, the CDR3 is TGTGCCAGCGGTCGAACAGGGAGGGATATTTCACCCCTCCACTTT. Translation: CASGRTGRDISPLHF.

This clonotype was detected many times. The rearrangement links TRBV5-1 to TRBJ1-1; D is perhaps TRBD1 (6 bases). Germline V lookup: CDR1 SGHRS, CDR2 YFSETQ. The germline V and J ends were trimmed by 3 bases and 3 bases, with 15 bases remaining between them. This CDR3 has 15 amino acids. CDR3 in amino acids: CASSSDGSGDTEAFF. Here the CDR3 DNA reads TGCGCCAGCAGCTCGGACGGGTCAGGGGACACTGAAGCTTTCTTT.

This sequence joins TRBV29-1 and TRBJ2-7; no firm D call. Germline V gene data show CDR1 as SQVTM and CDR2 as ANQGSEA. The CDR3 is made up of 11 amino acids. V dropped 6 bases and J dropped 0 bases, with 6 bases sitting between them. The chain's CDR3 is CSVADSYEQYV. CDR3 sequence (DNA): TGCAGCGTCGCGGACTCCTACGAGCAGTACGTC.

This clonotype occurred many times. The V gene is TRBV11-1, the J gene TRBJ2-1; a possible D gene is TRBD1 (6 bases). V gave up 2 bases and J gave up 8 bases, with 10 bases separating them. Germline V gene sequence: CDR1 SGHAT, CDR2 FQDESV (reference sequence). The CDR3 has 13 residues. The CDR3, as DNA: TGTGCCAGCAGCTTATCACAGGGCGATGAGCAGTTCTTC. This gives the protein CASSLSQGDEQFF.

V and J are TRBV7-8 and TRBJ1-4; D not certain. CDR1 and CDR2 (germline): SGHVS, FQNEAQ. This CDR3 is built from 12 residues. V lost 1 base and J lost 13, with 10 bases in between. CDR3 in amino acids: CASSLEGHRLFF. The CDR3 nucleotides read TGTGCCAGCAGCTTAGAAGGCCATAGACTGTTTTTT. The full variable domain, its missing parts supplied by reference TRBV7-8 and TRBJ1-4, is GAGVSQSPRYKVAKRGQDVALRCDPISGHVSLFWYQQALGQGPEFLTYFQNEAQLDKSGLPSDRFFAERPEGSVSTLKIQRTQQEDSAVYLCASSLEGHRLFFGSGTQLSVL.

This clonotype was seen many times. The chain carries TRBV2 and TRBJ1-6; TRBD1 matches at 8 bases. The CDR3 is 14 residues long. V trimming: 7 bases; J trimming: 5 bases; junction bases outside the gene matches: 4. Germline V gene sequence: CDR1 SNHLY, CDR2 FYNNEI. CDR3 coding DNA: TGTGCCAGCACCGGGGACAGGAATAATTCACCCCTCCACTTT. This gives the protein CASTGDRNNSPLHF. The variable domain in full, with the rest retrieved from reference TRBV2 and TRBJ1-6, is EPEVTQTPSHQVTQMGQEVILRCVPISNHLYFYWYRQILGQKVEFLVSFYNNEISEKSEIFDDQFSVERPDGSNFTLKIRSTKLEDSAMYFCASTGDRNNSPLHFGNGTRLTVT.

This clonotype was seen more than once but under ten times. V gene TRBV20-1 combines with J gene TRBJ1-1; 10 positions agree with TRBD1. CDR1 and CDR2 (germline): DFQATT, SNEGSKA (reference sequence). V gave up 4 bases and J gave up 3 bases; unmatched junction bases: 2. The CDR3 loop spans 13 amino acids. The CDR3 sequence: CSATGQGYTEAFF. Written as DNA, the CDR3 is TGCAGTGCTACGGGACAGGGGTACACTGAAGCTTTCTTT.

V gene TRBV4-2 combines with J gene TRBJ2-2, with D possibly matching TRBD2 (6 bases). The V end was cut by 2 bases, the J end by 4 bases, with 14 bases between. The V gene's germline CDR1 is LGHNA and CDR2 YNFKEQ. This CDR3 is 16 amino acids long. The CDR3 bases are TGTGCCAGCAGCCAAAACATGGGGGGAGCCACCGGGGAGCTGTTTTTT. Translated: CASSQNMGGATGELFF.

The rearrangement uses TRBV5-5 and TRBJ2-3; D ambiguous. CDR1 and CDR2 (germline): SGHKS, YYEKEE (reference sequence). There are 16 residues in the CDR3. The V and J ends lost 4 bases and 0 bases respectively, with 15 bases between them. CDR3 coding DNA: TGTGCCAGCAGCCCGCTCCCTAATCCGAGCACAGATACGCAGTATTTT. Translation gives CASSPLPNPSTDTQYF.

V is TRBV30 and J is TRBJ1-1, with 8 bases that match TRBD1. Trimming took 2 bases from V and 0 from J; bases not matched to a gene: 5. The germline CDR1 and CDR2 sequences are GTSNPN and SVGIG (reference sequence). CDR3 size: 15 residues. CDR3 in DNA: TGTGCCTGGAGTCAAAGGACAGGGCTGAACACTGAAGCTTTCTTT. Protein: CAWSQRTGLNTEAFF.

This clonotype was observed a few times. The chain has TRBV10-3 and TRBJ2-7; D gene ambiguous. The CDR3 has 13 residues. Germline V gives CDR1 ENHRY, CDR2 SYGVKD. Trimming took 6 bases from V and 0 from J, leaving 9 bases between them. CDR3 coding DNA: TGTGCCATCAGCCTCGGTTCCTCCTACGAGCAGTACGTC. Translating gives CAISLGSSYEQYV.

The chain carries TRBV5-1 and TRBJ2-5; D is perhaps TRBD2 (6 bases). V lost 4 bases to trimming and J lost 3 bases, with 16 bases between them. From germline, CDR1 is SGHRS and CDR2 YFSETQ. The CDR3 is 15 residues long. CDR3 in amino acids: CASSNTDASEETQYF. In DNA, the CDR3 is TGCGCCAGCAGCAACACCGACGCTAGCGAAGAGACCCAGTACTTC.